Described below is a single TCR beta chain sequence and its context. What this receptor recognizes is not known. The record has no base qualities; no much larger clone is one base away. This specimen belongs to a study of T cell responses to AZD1222 COVID-19 vaccine (dated by TCRdb to 2020 to 2023). Study-wide context: AZD1222 recipients whose second dose came at about 4 weeks and those whose second dose came at about 12 weeks were combined into one group, since spike-specific TCR depth and breadth did not differ between the two schedules. Enrollment into the trials was organized by age into subgroups of 18-55, 56-69 and 70-plus years, and those subgroups contained roughly 140, 27 and 60 TCR-sequenced participants, respectively. A total of 230 or so trial participants underwent TCR sequencing, of whom roughly 210 received two doses of AZD1222 and about 26 received two doses of the MenACWY control vaccine.

A distance of 13 bases separates the germline ends of V and J, which lose 2 bases and 14 bases respectively. For CDR1 and CDR2, the germline V gene lists MNHEY and SVGEGT. The CDR3 covers 12 residues, taking in both the cysteine and the phenylalanine. The read is trimmed to its CDR3 DNA, 36 bases read in frame from base 1. The time point label on this specimen signifies: baseline before first vaccination. Vaccinee samples came from UK trials COV001 and COV002, including a single-blind randomized controlled phase 2/3 trial of AZD1222 (ChAdOx1 nCoV-19) in healthy adults. For TCRbeta chain sequencing, PBMC samples were collected from trial participants at day 0 and at day 28 after the second dose. Broader findings and caveats from the paper: Participants were mostly white British, with more females than males. The authors suggested clonal diversity may have been underestimated. After two AZD1222 doses, spike-specific TCR breadth and depth were significantly higher than at day 0 and than in MenACWY recipients. Conclusions about previously exposed vaccinees were limited because only five to seven AZD1222 recipients were SARS-CoV-2 seropositive at baseline. In the small 56-69-year group, the increase in depth fell short of significance, most likely because of low power. Epitopes outside the regions mutated in the B.1.351 and B.1.1.7 variants were reportedly recognized by nearly half of the unique spike-specific TCRs. Because no samples from the day 14 peak response were available, repertoires could be characterized only after the peak T cell response. The whole spike protein was spanned by vaccine-associated CD4 TCRs, and dominant responses were seen in regions 160-218 and 743-854.

The CDR3 regions of human TCRbeta chains were analyzed by immunosequencing. On the authors' methods: Repertoire TCRs were matched against a reference library of SARS-CoV-2-specific TCRs generated with the MIRA antigen-specificity platform. Breadth meant the fraction of unique TCRs that were SARS-CoV-2-associated, whereas depth meant the fraction of total T cells that were SARS-CoV-2-associated. Each spike-specific TCR was assigned to its reactive spike region and to a CD4 or CD8 class using the MIRA data. Log10-transformed breadth and depth values were compared by one-way ANOVA with Sidak's multiple comparisons tests. The immuneACCESS repertoire file appears here via TCRdb, limited to in-frame rearrangements. These files lack a portion of the clones; in checked studies, under half of the deficit traces to unresolved V genes, and the cause of the others is not known. V, J and clone size reflect that table, while D and trimming were determined from the DNA. This sample holds fewer than 150,000 clones; around nine tenths were observed only once. Roughly 3% of the sample belongs to the ten largest clones.

The rearrangement joined TRBV6-2 or TRBV6-3 to TRBJ2-1; TRBD2 is a weak D gene call, 5 bases matching. This sequence originates from an adult in good health. The sample here was peripheral blood, taken on day 0 of AZD1222 vaccination. The CDR3 amino acid sequence is: CASSYAGLAEFF. The DNA reads TGTGCCAGCAGTTACGCCGGGCTAGCCGAGTTCTTC.